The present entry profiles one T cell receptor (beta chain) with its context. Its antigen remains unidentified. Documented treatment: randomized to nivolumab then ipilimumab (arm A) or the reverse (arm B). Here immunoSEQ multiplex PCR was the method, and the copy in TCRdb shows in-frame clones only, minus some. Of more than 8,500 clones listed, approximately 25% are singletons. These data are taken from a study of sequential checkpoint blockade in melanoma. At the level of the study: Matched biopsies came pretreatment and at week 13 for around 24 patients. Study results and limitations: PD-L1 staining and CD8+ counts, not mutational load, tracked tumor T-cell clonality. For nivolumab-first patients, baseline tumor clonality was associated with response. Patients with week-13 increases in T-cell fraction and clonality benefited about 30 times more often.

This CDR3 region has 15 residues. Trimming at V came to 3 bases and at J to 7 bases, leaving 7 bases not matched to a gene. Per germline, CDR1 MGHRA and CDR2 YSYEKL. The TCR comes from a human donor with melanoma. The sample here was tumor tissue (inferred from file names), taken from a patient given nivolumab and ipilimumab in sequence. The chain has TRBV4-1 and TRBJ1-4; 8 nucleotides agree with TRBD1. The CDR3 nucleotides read TGCGCCAGCAGCCAGTCGTGGACAGGGCGTGAAAAACTGTTTTTT. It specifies CASSQSWTGREKLFF.